These 2 T cell receptor beta chains came from one sample sequenced in a study of regulatory T cells in long-lasting Graves disease. Time point given: newly diagnosed GD, antithyroid drugs for less than 3 months. From RNA extracted from PBMCs, the TCR library was made. The TCR beta library used iRepertoire HTBI primers with Arm-PCR amplification of CDR3. MiXCR was run by TCRdb on the multiplex PCR reads, yielding one entry per CDR3 protein. The sample yields about 220,000 distinct CDR3 sequences, roughly 20% seen once. This same sample was also part of a study on T cells in Graves' hyperthyroidism and ophthalmopathy.

The sequenced sample was peripheral blood mononuclear cells (PBMCs), obtained at new diagnosis, from a patient treated with antithyroid drugs. The receptors were gathered from a woman aged 30 to 39 with Graves disease.

This clonotype was counted a few times. This chain connects TRBV12-3 or TRBV12-4 to TRBJ1-4; D ambiguous. CDR3 length equals 14 residues. Trimming removed 5 bases from V and 3 bases from J, with 10 bases in between. The CDR3: CASSKGSPNEKLFF. The CDR3 nucleotides read TGTGCCAGCAGTAAGGGCTCACCTAATGAAAAACTGTTTTTT.

This clonotype came up many times. This chain links TRBV18 with TRBJ1-1, with D possibly being TRBD1 (5 bases). V lost 4 bases to trimming and J lost 6 bases, with 9 bases between them. The germline V gene encodes CDR1 KGHSH and CDR2 LQKENI. The CDR3 loop spans 12 amino acids. CDR3 in DNA: TGTGCCAGCTCACTCCCGGGGGCTGAAGCTTTCTTT. This encodes CASSLPGAEAFF.